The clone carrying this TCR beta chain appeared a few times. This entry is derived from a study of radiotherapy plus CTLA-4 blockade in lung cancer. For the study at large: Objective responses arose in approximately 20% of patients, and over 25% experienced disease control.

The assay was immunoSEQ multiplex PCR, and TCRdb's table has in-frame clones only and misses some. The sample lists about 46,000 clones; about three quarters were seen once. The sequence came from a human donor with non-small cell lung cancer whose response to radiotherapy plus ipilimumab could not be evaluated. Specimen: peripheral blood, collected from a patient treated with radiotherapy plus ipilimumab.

The DNA of the CDR3 is TGTGCCAGCAGGATGACAGGGCCCACTGAAGCTTTCTTT. This encodes CASRMTGPTEAFF. This chain links TRBV6-6 with TRBJ1-1, with 7 bases matching TRBD1. There are 13 residues in the CDR3. Germline lookup yields CDR1 MNHNY and CDR2 SVGAGI (reference sequence). With 6 bases clipped from V and 4 bases from J, the junction kept 5 bases outside the gene matches.